This TCR beta chain derives from a study of shared clonotypes between healthy human individuals. Study in general: Serving as donors were a couple of women and a few men, whose ages spanned 18 to 49.

About 30,000 T cell genomes, or 200 ng DNA, went into the sorted-subset replicate PCRs. Data came from immunoSEQ multiplex PCR; TCRdb stores just in-frame clones and leaves some out. In the table there are about 2.1 million clones, 93% of which are singletons. This CDR3 has 17 residues. Trimming took off 3 bases at V and 3 bases at J, with 20 bases between the two ends. CDR1 is SGDLS, CDR2 YYNGEE, per germline. Naive CD8 cells lacked CD45RO and underwent positive selection for CCR7, leaving out terminally differentiated effector memory CD45RA+ cells. The chain has TRBV9 and TRBJ2-3; D gene uncertain. The TCR originated in a man between 18 and 35 years old in good health. Some clones in this sample may be carry-over from other donors' samples. Sequencing input: naive CD8+ T cells from PBMCs. Written as DNA, the CDR3 is TGTGCCAGCAGCGCAGGACCTCCCCAATCTGTTACAGATACGCAGTATTTT. Residues: CASSAGPPQSVTDTQYF.